This passage covers 10 T cell receptor beta chains from one sample sequenced in a study of shared clonotypes between healthy human individuals. Data came from immunoSEQ multiplex PCR; TCRdb stores just in-frame clones and leaves some out. The sample includes roughly 2,500,000 clones, 80% to 95% of them seen just once. Input material: naive CD4+ T cells from PBMCs. This sample's subset: CD45RA+ positively selected. All receptors derive from a man aged 18-30 years in good health. Some clones in this sample may be carry-over from other donors' samples.

This clone came up a few times. The V gene is TRBV9, the J gene TRBJ2-5, with D possibly called TRBD1 or TRBD2 (5 bases each). The length of the CDR3 is 14 residues. The germline gives CDR1 SGDLS, CDR2 YYNGEE. The V and J ends lost 4 bases and 0 bases respectively, with 10 bases between them. CDR3 sequence reads: CASSRGRYQETQYF. Written as DNA, the CDR3 is TGTGCCAGCAGCCGGGGACGCTACCAAGAGACCCAGTACTTC.

This clone has a single count. CDR3 residues: CASSRDSEYEQYF. CDR3 bases: TGTGCCAGTAGTAGGGACAGTGAATACGAGCAGTACTTC. The gene calls are TRBV19 and TRBJ2-7; 7 positions agree with TRBD1. V was pared by 4 bases and J by 4 bases, with 4 bases of the junction left unmatched. Germline V lookup: CDR1 LNHDA, CDR2 SQIVND (reference sequence). This CDR3 region has 13 residues. Complete variable domain (other parts from reference TRBV19 and TRBJ2-7): DGGITQSPKYLFRKEGQNVTLSCEQNLNHDAMYWYRQDPGQGLRLIYYSQIVNDFQKGDIAEGYSVSREKKESFPLTVTSAQKNPTAFYLCASSRDSEYEQYFGPGTRLTVT.

V gene TRBV7-3 combines with J gene TRBJ2-3; 11 bases map to TRBD2. In germline, CDR1 is SGHTA, CDR2 FQGTGA. The J segment lost 4 bases and the V segment lost 2 bases, leaving 5 bases of the junction unmatched. This CDR3 has 16 amino acids. CDR3 in amino acids: CASSLAIAGGADTQYF. DNA for the CDR3: TGTGCCAGCAGCTTAGCTATAGCGGGAGGGGCAGATACGCAGTATTTT.

The chain carries TRBV19 and TRBJ2-7; a weak D match, TRBD1 (5 bases). Per the germline V gene, CDR1 is LNHDA and CDR2 is SQIVND (reference sequence). V shed 4 bases and J shed 2 bases, with 12 bases lying between them. The CDR3 sequence is 14 residues long. The CDR3 protein is CASSTHRPPYEQYF. The CDR3 DNA follows: TGTGCCAGTAGTACGCACAGGCCCCCCTACGAGCAGTACTTC.

V and J are TRBV6-6 and TRBJ2-2; TRBD2 agrees at 7 bases. The germline V gene encodes CDR1 MNHNY and CDR2 SVGAGI (reference sequence). CDR3 size: 13 residues. J was trimmed by 6 bases and V by 2 bases; bases with no gene match: 0. Written as DNA, the CDR3 is TGTGCCAGCAGTTACGGGAGGGCCGGGGAGCTGTTTTTT. Its translation: CASSYGRAGELFF.

This chain connects TRBV5-1 to TRBJ1-1, with no clear D. The CDR3 is 17 amino acids. The ends were cut back, 1 base at V and 0 bases at J, with 16 bases in the middle. Looked up from germline, CDR1 is SGHRS and CDR2 is YFSETQ. DNA for the CDR3: TGCGCCAGCAGCTTGAAAATGGTGTCCGACATGAACACTGAAGCTTTCTTT. Its translation: CASSLKMVSDMNTEAFF.

The genes are TRBV28 and TRBJ1-1; 9 nucleotides line up with TRBD1. This CDR3 region has 16 residues. CDR1 and CDR2 (germline): MDHEN, SYDVKM. J lost 5 bases, V lost 1 base, and 8 bases had no gene match. This CDR3 is CASSLSPGQGRTEAFF. DNA of the CDR3: TGTGCCAGCAGTTTATCGCCGGGACAGGGTCGGACTGAAGCTTTCTTT.

As to this clone: This CDR3 is also generated by other DNA sequences in the sample. This chain connects TRBV18 to TRBJ1-4; TRBD1 aligns across 9 bases. The CDR3 loop spans 14 amino acids. Per germline, CDR1 KGHSH and CDR2 LQKENI. V dropped 6 bases and J dropped 7; count of bases not matched to a gene: 6. The CDR3 bases are TGTGCCAGCTCGCCGGGACAGGGAGGTGAAAAACTGTTTTTT. This encodes CASSPGQGGEKLFF.

The chain joins TRBV27 to TRBJ2-1; 8 bases are a match to TRBD2. V gave up 1 base and J gave up 5 bases; unmatched junction bases: 7. The CDR3 is 16 residues long. Germline lookup yields CDR1 MNHEY and CDR2 SMNVEV (reference sequence). This chain's CDR3 is CASSLYGSGADNEQFF. As DNA, the CDR3 is TGTGCCAGCAGTTTATATGGTAGCGGGGCAGACAATGAGCAGTTCTTC.

Note on this clone: The same CDR3 also results from other DNA sequences found in this sample. The chain couples TRBV28 to TRBJ1-2; TRBD1 matches at 8 bases. This CDR3 contains 13 residues. Germline assignment: CDR1 MDHEN and CDR2 SYDVKM. V dropped 4 bases and J dropped 4; count of bases not matched to a gene: 2. The CDR3 loop reads CASSWTGSYGYTF. The CDR3 nucleotides read TGTGCCAGCAGTTGGACAGGGAGCTATGGCTACACCTTC.